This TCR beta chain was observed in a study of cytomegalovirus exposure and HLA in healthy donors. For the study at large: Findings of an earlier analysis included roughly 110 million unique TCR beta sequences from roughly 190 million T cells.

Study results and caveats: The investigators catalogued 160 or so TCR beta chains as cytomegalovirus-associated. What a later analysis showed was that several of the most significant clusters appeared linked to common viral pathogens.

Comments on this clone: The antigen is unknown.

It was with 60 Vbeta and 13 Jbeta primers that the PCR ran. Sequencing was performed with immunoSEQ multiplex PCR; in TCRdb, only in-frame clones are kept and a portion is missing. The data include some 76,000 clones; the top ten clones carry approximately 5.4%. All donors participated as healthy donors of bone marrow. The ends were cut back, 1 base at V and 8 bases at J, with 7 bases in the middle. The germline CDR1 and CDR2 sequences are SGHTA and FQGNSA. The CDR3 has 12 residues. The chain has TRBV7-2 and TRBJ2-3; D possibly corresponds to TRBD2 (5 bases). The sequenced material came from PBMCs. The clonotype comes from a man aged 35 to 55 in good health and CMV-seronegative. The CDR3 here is CASSLVEVTQYF. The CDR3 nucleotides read TGTGCCAGCAGCTTAGTGGAGGTTACGCAGTATTTT.